Below, one TCR beta chain is given with its context. Its specificity is unknown. The data belong to a study of neurological immune-mediated disorders. From the 5' RACE reads, TCRdb called clonotypes with MiXCR, one entry per CDR3 protein. The table has tens of thousands of distinct CDR3 sequences, approximately 25% seen once. Study results and caveats: Multiple sclerosis, the disease with the least TCR clonal expansion, fell below healthy controls, whereas HTLV-1-associated myelopathy showed the most.

This CDR3 region has 15 residues. With 3 bases removed from V and 6 bases from J, the gap between germline ends came to 15 bases. CDR1 is MNHEY and CDR2 is SMNVEV in the germline V gene (reference sequence). Stated time point: technical triplicate 2. The rearrangement links TRBV27 to TRBJ1-5, with no clear D. The sequence was collected from a man aged 55 to 70 with HTLV-1-associated myelopathy (HAM/TSP). The sample comprised PBMCs. Here the CDR3 DNA reads TGTGCCAGCAGTTTGGGAAAGGGAATCGGTCAGCCCCAGCATTTT. It translates to CASSLGKGIGQPQHF.